Below, 17 T cell receptor beta chains from the same sample are listed, as sequenced in a study of CD8 T cells in ankylosing spondylitis. General study results and limits: For ankylosing spondylitis blood, a TCR beta motif of 7 or 8 highly homologous variants appeared characteristic.

TCRdb recomputed calls from the 5' RACE reads with MiXCR, one row per CDR3 protein. The sample lists some 700,000 distinct CDR3 sequences, around 19% occurring once. These receptors' antigens are unknown. Sequenced input: blood, either unsorted or a sorted T cell fraction (not recorded which). These receptors were obtained from a male donor with ankylosing spondylitis.

This clonotype was seen a few times. V and J are TRBV20-1 and TRBJ1-5; D call uncertain. Germline CDR1 is DFQATT and CDR2 is SNEGSKA (reference sequence). This CDR3 is 14 amino acids long. V was shortened by 0 bases and J by 0 bases, with 6 bases between the two germline ends. The CDR3 bases are TGCAGTGCTAGAGAGGGGAATAGCAATCAGCCCCAGCATTTT. Translation gives CSAREGNSNQPQHF.

The table lists this clonotype with a few counts. The rearrangement joins TRBV24-1 to TRBJ1-1; D perhaps matches TRBD1 (5 bases). The germline V and J ends were trimmed by 5 bases and 1 base, with 16 bases remaining between them. Germline-derived CDR1 and CDR2 are KGHDR and SFDVKD. This CDR3 contains 16 residues. The CDR3 region has the DNA TGTGCCACCAGTGGTTCAGGGATCTCTTCGAACACTGAAGCTTTCTTT. Its protein is CATSGSGISSNTEAFF.

This clonotype has only a few counts. The chain carries TRBV20-1 and TRBJ1-2; TRBD1 aligns across 12 bases. This CDR3 region has 14 residues. Germline CDR1 is DFQATT and CDR2 is SNEGSKA (reference sequence). Unmatched junction bases numbered 6, after V lost 3 bases and J lost 7 bases. CDR3 bases: TGCAGTGCTAGCATGGGACAGGGGGCTGGTGGCTACACCTTC. It codes for CSASMGQGAGGYTF.

This clonotype was detected a few times. The chain combines TRBV12-3 or TRBV12-4 with TRBJ2-1; D is ambiguous. The V end was cut by 7 bases, the J end by 8 bases, with 12 bases between. The CDR3 totals 12 residues. CDR3 in amino acids: CASTVSKHEQFF. In nucleotides, the CDR3 is TGTGCCAGCACCGTTAGCAAGCATGAGCAGTTCTTC.

The chain recombines TRBV6-1 with TRBJ1-5; perhaps TRBD1 as D (6 bases). Germline V gene sequence: CDR1 MNHNS, CDR2 SASEGT. This CDR3 has 20 amino acids. The ends were cut back, 2 bases at V and 7 bases at J, with 30 bases in the middle. The DNA of the CDR3 is TGTGCCAGCAGTGAAATCAAGTATCGGGGGGCGCGGGGGCCGGGGCAGCCCCAGCATTTT. Translating it yields CASSEIKYRGARGPGQPQHF.

This chain uses TRBV19 with TRBJ1-2; 7 bases agree with TRBD1. The CDR3 covers 14 residues. CDR1 is LNHDA, CDR2 SQIVND, per germline (reference sequence). J lost 4 bases, V lost 5 bases, and 7 bases had no gene match. The CDR3 region is CASSPGDRAYGYTF. In nucleotides, the CDR3 is TGTGCCAGTAGTCCTGGGGACAGAGCCTATGGCTACACCTTC.

This clonotype has ten or more counts. This chain links TRBV4-2 with TRBJ2-7; D not resolved. Trimming left V 0 bases short and J 0 bases short, with 9 bases between. Germline lookup yields CDR1 LGHNA and CDR2 YNFKEQ. This CDR3 has 15 amino acids. The chain's CDR3 is CASSQDSASSYEQYF. CDR3 coding DNA: TGTGCCAGCAGCCAAGACTCGGCCTCCTCCTACGAGCAGTACTTC.

The rearrangement joins TRBV7-3 to TRBJ2-5, with 8 bases matching TRBD1. Germline lookup yields CDR1 SGHTA and CDR2 FQGTGA. The CDR3 is made up of 13 amino acids. Unmatched junction bases numbered 2, after V lost 4 bases and J lost 4 bases. In nucleotides, the CDR3 is TGTGCCAGCAGCTGGACAGGGTTAGAGACCCAGTACTTC. Its translation is CASSWTGLETQYF.

This clonotype appeared a single time. The rearrangement joins TRBV7-9 to TRBJ1-4; a possible D gene is TRBD1 (5 bases). This CDR3 is 16 amino acids long. V dropped 1 base and J dropped 7 bases, with 16 bases sitting between them. Germline loops: CDR1 SEHNR, CDR2 FQNEAQ (reference sequence). CDR3 nucleotides: TGTGCCAGCAGCTTAGTAGGCCCCCGGGGGAGTGAAAAACTGTTTTTT. Amino acid sequence: CASSLVGPRGSEKLFF. Looking up the rest from reference TRBV7-9 and TRBJ1-4 gives the full variable domain: DTGVSQNPRHKITKRGQNVTFRCDPISEHNRLYWYRQTLGQGPEFLTYFQNEAQLEKSRLLSDRFSAERPKGSFSTLEIQRTEQGDSAMYLCASSLVGPRGSEKLFFGSGTQLSVL.

The rearrangement joins TRBV20-1 to TRBJ2-2; D is perhaps TRBD2 (5 bases). The germline V gene has CDR1 DFQATT and CDR2 SNEGSKA (reference sequence). This CDR3 is 14 amino acids long. V lost 1 base and J 1 base, leaving 7 bases between the germline ends. This CDR3 reads CSARARENTGELFF. For the CDR3, the DNA is TGCAGTGCTAGAGCCCGGGAGAACACCGGGGAGCTGTTTTTT.

In its sample, this clonotype ranks as medium-sized. This chain joins TRBV5-1 and TRBJ2-2; 10 positions agree with TRBD2. V shed 0 bases and J 7 bases; nucleotides not matched to a gene: 0. CDR3 length: 14 amino acids. The germline CDR1 and CDR2 sequences are SGHRS and YFSETQ. The CDR3 loop reads CASSLGLAGGELFF. In DNA form, the CDR3 reads TGCGCCAGCAGCTTGGGACTAGCGGGCGGGGAGCTGTTTTTT.

The J gene is TRBJ2-7, the V gene TRBV20-1; TRBD2 aligns across 13 bases. V trimming: 6 bases; J trimming: 1 base; junction bases outside the gene matches: 15. CDR3 size: 18 residues. From germline, CDR1 is DFQATT and CDR2 SNEGSKA (reference sequence). CDR3 nucleotide sequence: TGCAGTGCAGCAGGGACTAGCGGGATAAGTTGGTGGTCCTACGAGCAGTACTTC. The encoded protein is CSAAGTSGISWWSYEQYF.

This clonotype was seen just once. The chain carries TRBV6-1 and TRBJ2-5; 9 bases are a match to TRBD2. CDR1 is MNHNS, CDR2 SASEGT, per germline. The CDR3 runs 15 residues. With V trimmed by 6 bases and J by 4 bases, 9 bases remained unmatched. CDR3 sequence reads: CASSTGGGLAETQYF. The CDR3 DNA is TGTGCCAGCAGCACCGGGGGGGGACTAGCAGAGACCCAGTACTTC.

This clonotype has more than one count but fewer than ten. V gene TRBV5-1 combines with J gene TRBJ2-7; a possible D gene is TRBD2 (5 bases). This CDR3 is built from 12 residues. Trimming removed 4 bases at V and 5 bases at J, with 10 bases between. Per germline, CDR1 SGHRS and CDR2 YFSETQ. The CDR3 DNA sequence: TGCGCCAGCAGCACAGACTACCACGAGCAGTACTTC. It encodes CASSTDYHEQYF.

V and J are TRBV20-1 and TRBJ1-6; 11 nucleotides line up with TRBD1. J was trimmed by 9 bases and V by 6 bases; bases with no gene match: 10. The CDR3 totals 15 residues. In germline, CDR1 is DFQATT, CDR2 SNEGSKA (reference sequence). The CDR3 nucleotides read TGCAGTGCCCCCGGGACAGGGGGGATCGTTTCACCCCTCCACTTT. This gives the protein CSAPGTGGIVSPLHF.

The V call is TRBV20-1, the J call TRBJ2-7, with D tentatively TRBD2 (6 bases). Germline loops: CDR1 DFQATT, CDR2 SNEGSKA (reference sequence). CDR3 length equals 15 residues. V shed 0 bases and J shed 2 bases, with 14 bases lying between them. As DNA, the CDR3 is TGCAGTGCTAGAGATCCCTCCTCGGGAGCCTACGAGCAGTACTTC. As protein: CSARDPSSGAYEQYF.

A few counts support this clonotype. The gene calls are TRBV28 and TRBJ2-3; weak D call: TRBD1 (6 bases). Germline assignment: CDR1 MDHEN and CDR2 SYDVKM. V lost 6 bases, J lost 0 bases, and 22 bases lay in between. The CDR3 totals 18 residues. In nucleotides, the CDR3 is TGTGCCAGCAGCCCTGATCCCCAATACAGGGTTAGCACAGATACGCAGTATTTT. It codes for CASSPDPQYRVSTDTQYF.